This T cell receptor (beta chain) was identified during a study of CD8 T cells in ankylosing spondylitis. Researchers built TCR beta libraries using quantitative 5'-RACE with molecular barcodes. Via MiXCR, TCRdb re-called the 5' RACE reads, giving one row per CDR3 protein. The table records roughly 240,000 distinct CDR3 sequences, over 30% of them present only once. Overall study findings and caveats: Reportedly, disease-linked clones are significantly enriched in ankylosing spondylitis patients' matched synovial fluid. Eight highly homologous variants formed a TCR beta motif that appeared characteristic of ankylosing spondylitis blood.

With respect to this clonotype: No antigen is known for it.

Germline V gene data show CDR1 as MNHEY and CDR2 as SMNVEV (reference sequence). The V gene lost 5 bases and the J gene lost 1 base, with 7 bases spanning the gap. This CDR3 spans 13 amino acids. The chain has TRBV27 and TRBJ2-3; D possibly corresponds to TRBD1 (5 bases). The material sequenced was blood, either unsorted or a sorted T cell fraction (not recorded which). The source is a male donor with ankylosing spondylitis or in good health (not recorded which). The CDR3 protein is CASSGRGTDTQYF. In nucleotides, the CDR3 is TGTGCCAGCAGTGGCAGGGGCACAGATACGCAGTATTTT.